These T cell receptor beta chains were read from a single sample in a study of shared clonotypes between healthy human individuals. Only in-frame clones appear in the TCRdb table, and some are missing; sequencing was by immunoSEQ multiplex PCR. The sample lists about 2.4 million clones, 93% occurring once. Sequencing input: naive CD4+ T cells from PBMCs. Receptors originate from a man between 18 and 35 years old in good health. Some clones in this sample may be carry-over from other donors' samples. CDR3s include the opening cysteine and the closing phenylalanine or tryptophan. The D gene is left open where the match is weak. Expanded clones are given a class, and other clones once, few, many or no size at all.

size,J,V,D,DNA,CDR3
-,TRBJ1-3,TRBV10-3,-,TGTGCCATCAGTGAGCGGGCAACAGGGAACTCTGGAAACACCATATATTTT,CAISERATGNSGNTIYF
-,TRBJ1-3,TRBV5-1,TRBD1,TGCGCCAGCAGCTTGGCTAGAGGGACAGAGGGAAACACCATATATTTT,CASSLARGTEGNTIYF
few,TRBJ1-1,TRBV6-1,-,TGTGCCAGCAGTGCGGACTTGGGGGTTCCGAACACTGAAGCTTTCTTT,CASSADLGVPNTEAFF
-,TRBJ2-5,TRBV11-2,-,TGTGCCAGCAGCTTAATGTCGGTACAAGAGACCCAGTACTTC,CASSLMSVQETQYF
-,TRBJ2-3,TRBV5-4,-,TGTGCCAGCCTCAGGGCGGGAACCACAGATACGCAGTATTTT,CASLRAGTTDTQYF
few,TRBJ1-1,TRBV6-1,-,TGTGCCAGCAGCAACAGGGTCACTGAAGCTTTCTTT,CASSNRVTEAFF
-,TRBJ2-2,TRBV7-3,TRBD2,TGTGCCAGCAGCGCCCGGCCCCCCGCGGGGGGGAACACCGGGGAGCTGTTTTTT,CASSARPPAGGNTGELFF
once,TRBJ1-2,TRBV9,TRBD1,TGTGCCAGCAGCCCTCGTACAGGGGGCGGGGGCTACACCTTC,CASSPRTGGGGYTF
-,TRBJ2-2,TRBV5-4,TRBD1,TGTGCCAGCAGCTTGCGGGACAGGGGGGTCCGGGAGCTGTTTTTT,CASSLRDRGVRELFF
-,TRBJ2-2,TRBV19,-,TGTGCCAGTAGTACACCGGGAATCACCGGGGAGCTGTTTTTT,CASSTPGITGELFF
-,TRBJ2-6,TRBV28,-,TGTGCCAGCAGTTTAATAGGGGCGGCTGGGGCCAACGTCCTGACTTTC,CASSLIGAAGANVLTF
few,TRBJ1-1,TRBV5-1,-,TGCGCCAGCAGCTTGGAACCTGGTTTTGGTGAAGCTTTCTTT,CASSLEPGFGEAFF
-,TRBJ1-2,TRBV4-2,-,TGTGCCAGCAGAGGTTCTGGCTACACCTTC,CASRGSGYTF
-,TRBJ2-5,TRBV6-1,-,TGTGCCAGCAGTTTGAGCAGGGTTTCCAAAGAGACCCAGTACTTC,CASSLSRVSKETQYF
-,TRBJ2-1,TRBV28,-,TGTGCCAGCAGTCTGGCCTACAATGAGCAGTTCTTC,CASSLAYNEQFF
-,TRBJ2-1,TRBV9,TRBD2,TGTGCCAGCAGCGCTCCGACTAGCGGGAGGCTGAACAATGAGCAGTTCTTC,CASSAPTSGRLNNEQFF
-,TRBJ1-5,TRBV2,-,TGTGCCAGCAGTGAAGTTCGGGGCTACAATCAGCCCCAGCATTTT,CASSEVRGYNQPQHF